This T cell receptor (beta chain) emerged from a study of T cell changes during pregnancy in multiple sclerosis. The assay was immunoSEQ multiplex PCR, and TCRdb's table has in-frame clones only and misses some. The sample carries about 60,000 clones, 92% recorded once. This CDR3 is built from 14 residues. The germline gives CDR1 SGHRS, CDR2 YFSETQ. V lost 0 bases, J lost 7 bases, and 7 bases stayed unmatched. The clonotype comes from a female donor with multiple sclerosis, enrolled in a pregnancy study. The chain uses TRBV5-1 and TRBJ2-7; 7 nucleotides match TRBD1. The source was peripheral blood, collected in the first trimester of pregnancy. This CDR3 is CASSLVVGGREQYF. Here the CDR3 DNA reads TGCGCCAGCAGCTTGGTAGTAGGGGGCCGGGAGCAGTACTTC.